The rows below give T cell receptor beta chains drawn from one sample of a study of control samples from healthy donors and cancer patients. Data came from immunoSEQ multiplex PCR; TCRdb stores just in-frame clones and leaves some out. The repertoire holds tens of thousands of clones, with more than 85% as singletons. Sequences were obtained from PBMCs. These receptors were obtained from a woman aged 40 to 50 with head and neck cancer. CDR3s include the opening cysteine and the closing phenylalanine or tryptophan. D genes are given only for firm matches. Size values are once, few and many counts, or a class for expanded clones, and some rows have none.

abundance: NA; v_gene: TRBV27; d_gene: NA; j_gene: TRBJ2-7; CDR3aa: CASSLSASPGERGGQYF; CDR3nt: TGTGCCAGCAGTTTATCCGCTTCCCCGGGTGAGAGGGGCGGGCAGTACTTC
abundance: NA; v_gene: TRBV5-5; d_gene: NA; j_gene: TRBJ1-1; CDR3aa: CASSRDRIPEAFF; CDR3nt: TGTGCCAGCAGCCGTGACAGAATCCCTGAAGCTTTCTTT
abundance: NA; v_gene: TRBV12-3/TRBV12-4; d_gene: NA; j_gene: TRBJ1-2; CDR3aa: CASSPRNYGYTF; CDR3nt: TGTGCCAGCAGTCCGCGGAACTATGGCTACACCTTC
abundance: NA; v_gene: TRBV6-5; d_gene: TRBD1; j_gene: TRBJ2-7; CDR3aa: CASSRPGTGVIEQYF; CDR3nt: TGTGCCAGCAGTAGACCCGGGACAGGCGTAATCGAGCAGTACTTC
abundance: NA; v_gene: TRBV30; d_gene: NA; j_gene: TRBJ1-1; CDR3aa: CAWSRGTEAFF; CDR3nt: TGTGCCTGGAGCAGGGGAACTGAAGCTTTCTTT
abundance: few; v_gene: TRBV27; d_gene: NA; j_gene: TRBJ2-3; CDR3aa: CASSLRRGTDTQYF; CDR3nt: TGTGCCAGCAGTTTGAGGAGAGGGACAGATACGCAGTATTTT
abundance: NA; v_gene: TRBV18; d_gene: NA; j_gene: TRBJ1-1; CDR3aa: CASSPGANTEAFF; CDR3nt: TGTGCCAGCTCACCAGGGGCGAACACTGAAGCTTTCTTT
abundance: NA; v_gene: TRBV5-1; d_gene: NA; j_gene: TRBJ2-5; CDR3aa: CASSLVARGETQYF; CDR3nt: TGCGCCAGCAGCTTGGTGGCCCGGGGTGAGACCCAGTACTTC
abundance: NA; v_gene: TRBV4-2; d_gene: TRBD2; j_gene: TRBJ2-1; CDR3aa: CASSHVTSDSYNEQFF; CDR3nt: TGTGCCAGCAGCCACGTTACTAGCGACTCCTACAATGAGCAGTTCTTC
abundance: once; v_gene: TRBV19; d_gene: NA; j_gene: TRBJ1-1; CDR3aa: CASSMTSIEAFF; CDR3nt: TGTGCCAGTAGTATGACGTCGATTGAAGCTTTCTTT
abundance: once; v_gene: TRBV5-1; d_gene: NA; j_gene: TRBJ2-1; CDR3aa: CASSLTILAGQFF; CDR3nt: TGCGCCAGCAGCTTGACAATACTAGCAGGGCAGTTCTTC
abundance: NA; v_gene: TRBV5-6; d_gene: TRBD2; j_gene: TRBJ2-7; CDR3aa: CASRVSGISYEQYF; CDR3nt: TGTGCCAGCAGAGTCAGCGGGATCTCCTACGAGCAGTACTTC
abundance: NA; v_gene: TRBV5-1; d_gene: TRBD1; j_gene: TRBJ2-7; CDR3aa: CASSGNRQGPYEQYF; CDR3nt: TGCGCCAGTTCTGGGAACAGACAGGGGCCCTACGAGCAGTACTTC
abundance: once; v_gene: TRBV30; d_gene: NA; j_gene: TRBJ1-2; CDR3aa: CACNGQSNYGYTF; CDR3nt: TGTGCCTGCAACGGACAGTCTAACTATGGCTACACCTTC
abundance: NA; v_gene: TRBV10-1; d_gene: NA; j_gene: TRBJ2-5; CDR3aa: CASSESLQGEWETQYF; CDR3nt: TGCGCCAGCAGTGAGTCTTTACAGGGCGAGTGGGAGACCCAGTACTTC
abundance: NA; v_gene: TRBV12-5; d_gene: NA; j_gene: TRBJ1-1; CDR3aa: CASGLTAKMNTEAFF; CDR3nt: TGTGCTAGTGGTTTGACGGCCAAGATGAACACTGAAGCTTTCTTT
abundance: NA; v_gene: TRBV5-1; d_gene: NA; j_gene: TRBJ2-1; CDR3aa: CASSFLHNEQFF; CDR3nt: TGCGCCAGCAGTTTCCTTCACAATGAGCAGTTCTTC
abundance: once; v_gene: TRBV6-5; d_gene: TRBD1; j_gene: TRBJ2-5; CDR3aa: CASRKDRGRETQYF; CDR3nt: TGTGCCAGCAGGAAGGACAGGGGGCGTGAGACCCAGTACTTC
abundance: NA; v_gene: TRBV7-8; d_gene: TRBD2; j_gene: TRBJ2-5; CDR3aa: CASSFGLAGVGGETQYF; CDR3nt: TGTGCCAGCAGCTTTGGACTAGCGGGAGTGGGTGGTGAGACCCAGTACTTC
abundance: NA; v_gene: TRBV4-1; d_gene: TRBD2; j_gene: TRBJ2-7; CDR3aa: CASSLGLAGYEQYF; CDR3nt: TGCGCCAGCAGCCTAGGACTAGCGGGCTACGAGCAGTACTTC
abundance: few; v_gene: TRBV27; d_gene: NA; j_gene: TRBJ2-1; CDR3aa: CASSFFSYNEQFF; CDR3nt: TGTGCCAGCAGCTTTTTCTCCTACAATGAGCAGTTCTTC
abundance: few; v_gene: TRBV11-2; d_gene: NA; j_gene: TRBJ1-1; CDR3aa: CASSPLAGRLITEAFF; CDR3nt: TGTGCCAGCAGCCCCCTGGCGGGGCGGTTGATCACTGAAGCTTTCTTT
abundance: NA; v_gene: TRBV2; d_gene: NA; j_gene: TRBJ2-1; CDR3aa: CASRNRVYNEQFF; CDR3nt: TGTGCCAGCAGGAACAGGGTTTACAATGAGCAGTTCTTC
abundance: NA; v_gene: TRBV5-8; d_gene: NA; j_gene: TRBJ2-2; CDR3aa: CASSFRVGPANTGELFF; CDR3nt: TGTGCCAGCAGCTTCCGGGTCGGGCCAGCTAACACCGGGGAGCTGTTTTTT